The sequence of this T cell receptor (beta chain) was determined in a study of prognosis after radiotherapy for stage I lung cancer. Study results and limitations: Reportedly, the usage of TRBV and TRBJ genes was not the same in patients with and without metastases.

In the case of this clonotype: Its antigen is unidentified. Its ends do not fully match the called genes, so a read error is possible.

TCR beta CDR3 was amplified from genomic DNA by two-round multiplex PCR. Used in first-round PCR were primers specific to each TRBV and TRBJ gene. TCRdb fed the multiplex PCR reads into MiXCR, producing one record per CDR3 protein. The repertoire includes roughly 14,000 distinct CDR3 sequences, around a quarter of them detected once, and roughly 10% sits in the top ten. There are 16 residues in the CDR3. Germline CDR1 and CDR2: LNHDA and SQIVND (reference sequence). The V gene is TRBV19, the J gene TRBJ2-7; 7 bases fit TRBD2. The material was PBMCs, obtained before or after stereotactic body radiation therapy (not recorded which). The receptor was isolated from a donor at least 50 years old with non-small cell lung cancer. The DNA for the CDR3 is TGTGTCAGTAGTATCGTCCCCGGGTCTAGCGGCTACGAGCAGTACTTC. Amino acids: CVSSIVPGSSGYEQYF.